This section outlines one TCR beta chain sequence together with its context. TCRdb's copy holds only in-frame clones and misses some; the assay was immunoSEQ multiplex PCR. The top ten clones hold 1.1% of a sample with around 48,000 clones, around 84% of them seen once. The data derive from a study of OX40 agonist ivuxolimab in advanced cancers. Study-level information: Therapy given before enrollment (anti-PD-1, anti-PD-L1 or anti-CTLA-4) was allowed, and 40% had some.

Trimming removed 5 bases at V and 4 bases at J, with 20 bases between. The germline V gene encodes CDR1 MDHEN and CDR2 SYDVKM. The CDR3 loop spans 16 amino acids. The TCR comes from an adult with an advanced solid tumor such as melanoma, head and neck, liver or kidney cancer. Sequenced here: CD4+ or CD8+ T cells sorted from blood, sampled in a trial of the OX40 agonist ivuxolimab. The V gene is TRBV28, the J gene TRBJ1-2; D may be TRBD1 (6 bases). The CDR3 region is CASSPRGLRQAYGYTF. For the CDR3, the DNA is TGTGCCAGCAGTCCCCGGGGTCTGCGACAGGCCTATGGCTACACCTTC.